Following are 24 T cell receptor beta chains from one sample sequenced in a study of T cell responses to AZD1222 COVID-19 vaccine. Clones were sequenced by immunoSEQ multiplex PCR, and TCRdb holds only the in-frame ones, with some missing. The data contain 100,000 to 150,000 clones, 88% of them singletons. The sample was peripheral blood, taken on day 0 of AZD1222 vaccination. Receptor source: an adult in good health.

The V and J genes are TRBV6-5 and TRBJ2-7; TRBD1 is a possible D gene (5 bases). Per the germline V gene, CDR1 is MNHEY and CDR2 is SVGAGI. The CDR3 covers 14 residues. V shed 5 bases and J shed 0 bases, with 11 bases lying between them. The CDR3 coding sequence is TGTGCCAGCAGTCCCCAGGGTAGCTCCTACGAGCAGTACTTC. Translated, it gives CASSPQGSSYEQYF.

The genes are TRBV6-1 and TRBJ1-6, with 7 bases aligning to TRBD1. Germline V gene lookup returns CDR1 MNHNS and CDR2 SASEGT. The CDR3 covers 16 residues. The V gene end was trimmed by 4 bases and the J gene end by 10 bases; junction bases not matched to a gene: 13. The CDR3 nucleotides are TGTGCCAGCAGTGCCTCGACAGGGAGGAGTAGCTCACCCCTCCACTTT. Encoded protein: CASSASTGRSSSPLHF.

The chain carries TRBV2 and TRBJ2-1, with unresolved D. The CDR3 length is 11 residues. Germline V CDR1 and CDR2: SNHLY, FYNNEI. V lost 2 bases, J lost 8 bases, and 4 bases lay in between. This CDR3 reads CASSERYEQFF. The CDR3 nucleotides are TGTGCCAGCAGTGAAAGGTATGAGCAGTTCTTC.

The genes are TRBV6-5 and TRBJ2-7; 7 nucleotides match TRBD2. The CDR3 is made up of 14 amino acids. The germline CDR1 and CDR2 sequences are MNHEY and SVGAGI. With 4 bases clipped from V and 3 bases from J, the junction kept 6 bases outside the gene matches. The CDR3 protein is CASSFERGDYEQYF. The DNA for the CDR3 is TGTGCCAGCAGTTTCGAGCGGGGTGACTACGAGCAGTACTTC.

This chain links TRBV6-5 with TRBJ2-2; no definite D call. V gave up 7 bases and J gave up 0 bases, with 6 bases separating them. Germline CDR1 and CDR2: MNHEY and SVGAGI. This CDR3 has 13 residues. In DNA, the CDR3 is TGTGCCAGCAATCCGGCGAACACCGGGGAGCTGTTTTTT. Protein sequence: CASNPANTGELFF.

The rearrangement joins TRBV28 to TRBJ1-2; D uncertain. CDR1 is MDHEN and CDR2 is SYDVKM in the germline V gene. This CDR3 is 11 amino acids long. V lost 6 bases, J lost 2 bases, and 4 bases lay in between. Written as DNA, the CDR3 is TGTGCCAGCAGAGTGAACTATGGCTACACCTTC. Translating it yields CASRVNYGYTF.

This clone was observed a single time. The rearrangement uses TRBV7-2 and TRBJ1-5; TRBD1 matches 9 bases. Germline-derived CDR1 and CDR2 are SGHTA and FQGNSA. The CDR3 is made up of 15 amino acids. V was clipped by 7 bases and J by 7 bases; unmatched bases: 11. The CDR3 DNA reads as TGTGCCAGCAACCCTACCCCGGGACAGGGCCAGCCCCAGCATTTT. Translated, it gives CASNPTPGQGQPQHF.

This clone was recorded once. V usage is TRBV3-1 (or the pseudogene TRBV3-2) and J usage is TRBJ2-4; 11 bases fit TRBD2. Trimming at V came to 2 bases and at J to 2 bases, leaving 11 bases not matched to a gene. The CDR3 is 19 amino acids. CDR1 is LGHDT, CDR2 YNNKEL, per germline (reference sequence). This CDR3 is CASSQRLAGGPGTKNIQYF. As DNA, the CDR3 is TGTGCCAGCAGCCAAAGATTAGCGGGAGGGCCGGGGACCAAAAACATTCAGTACTTC.

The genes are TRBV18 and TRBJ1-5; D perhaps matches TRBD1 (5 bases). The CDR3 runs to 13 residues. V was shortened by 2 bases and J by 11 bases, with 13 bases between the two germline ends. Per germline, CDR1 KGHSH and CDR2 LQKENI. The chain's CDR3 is CASSPGGIISQHF. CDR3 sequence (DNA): TGTGCCAGCTCACCAGGGGGTATAATATCCCAGCATTTT.

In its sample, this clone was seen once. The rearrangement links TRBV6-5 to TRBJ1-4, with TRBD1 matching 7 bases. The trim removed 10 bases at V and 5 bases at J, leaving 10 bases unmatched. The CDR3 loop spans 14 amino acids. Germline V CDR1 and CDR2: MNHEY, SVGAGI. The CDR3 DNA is TGTGCCACCTATACAGGGGACTCCAATGAAAAACTGTTTTTT. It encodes CATYTGDSNEKLFF.

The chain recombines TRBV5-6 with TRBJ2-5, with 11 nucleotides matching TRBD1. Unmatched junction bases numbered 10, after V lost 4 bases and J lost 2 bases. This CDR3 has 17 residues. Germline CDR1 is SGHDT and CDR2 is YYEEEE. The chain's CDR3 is CASSLRLGQGVQETQYF. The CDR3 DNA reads TGTGCCAGCAGCCTGAGACTGGGACAGGGGGTTCAAGAGACCCAGTACTTC.

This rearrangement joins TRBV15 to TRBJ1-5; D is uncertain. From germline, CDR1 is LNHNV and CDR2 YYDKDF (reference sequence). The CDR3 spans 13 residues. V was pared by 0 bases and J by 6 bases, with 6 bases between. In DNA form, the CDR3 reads TGTGCCACCAGCAGAGATGTCGGTCAGCCCCAGCATTTT. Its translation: CATSRDVGQPQHF.

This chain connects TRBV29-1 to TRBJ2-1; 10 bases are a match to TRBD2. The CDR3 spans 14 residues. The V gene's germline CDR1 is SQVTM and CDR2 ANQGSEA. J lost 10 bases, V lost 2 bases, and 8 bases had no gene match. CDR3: CSVERPSGSREQFF. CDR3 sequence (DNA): TGCAGCGTTGAACGCCCTAGCGGGAGTCGGGAGCAGTTCTTC.

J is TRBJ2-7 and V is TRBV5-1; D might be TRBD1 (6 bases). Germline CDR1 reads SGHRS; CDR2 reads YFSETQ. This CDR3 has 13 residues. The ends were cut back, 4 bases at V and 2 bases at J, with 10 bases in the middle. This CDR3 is CASSLDSTYEQYF. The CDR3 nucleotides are TGCGCCAGCAGCCTGGACAGTACCTACGAGCAGTACTTC.

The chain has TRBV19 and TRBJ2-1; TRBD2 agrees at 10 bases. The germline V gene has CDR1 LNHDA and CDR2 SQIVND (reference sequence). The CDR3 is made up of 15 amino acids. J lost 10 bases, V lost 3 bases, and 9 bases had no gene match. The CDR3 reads CASSILASGSGEQFF. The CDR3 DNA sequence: TGTGCCAGTAGTATTCTGGCTAGCGGGAGTGGCGAGCAGTTCTTC.

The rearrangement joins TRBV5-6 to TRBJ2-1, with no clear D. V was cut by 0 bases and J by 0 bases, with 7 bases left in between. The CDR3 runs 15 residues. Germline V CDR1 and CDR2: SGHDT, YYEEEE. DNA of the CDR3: TGTGCCAGCAGCTTGGTCGGTCCCTCCTACAATGAGCAGTTCTTC. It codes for CASSLVGPSYNEQFF.

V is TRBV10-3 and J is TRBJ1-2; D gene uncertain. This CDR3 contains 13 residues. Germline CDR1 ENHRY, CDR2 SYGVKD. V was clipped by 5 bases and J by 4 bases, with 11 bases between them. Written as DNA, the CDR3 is TGTGCCATCAGTACGGGAGCGAGCTATGGCTACACCTTC. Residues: CAISTGASYGYTF.

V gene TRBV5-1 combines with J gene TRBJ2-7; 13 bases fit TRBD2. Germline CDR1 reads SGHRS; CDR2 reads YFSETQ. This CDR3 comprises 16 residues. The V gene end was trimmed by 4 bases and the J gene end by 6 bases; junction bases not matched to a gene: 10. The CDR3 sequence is CASSKPGLAGSSEQYF. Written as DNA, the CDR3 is TGCGCCAGCAGCAAGCCGGGACTAGCGGGATCCAGCGAGCAGTACTTC.

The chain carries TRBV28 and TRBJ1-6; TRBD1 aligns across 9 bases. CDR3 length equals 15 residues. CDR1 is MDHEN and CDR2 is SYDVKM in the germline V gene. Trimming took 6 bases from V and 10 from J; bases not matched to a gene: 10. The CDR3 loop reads CASRPPTGGGSPLHF. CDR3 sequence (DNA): TGTGCCAGCAGGCCCCCGACAGGGGGTGGGTCACCCCTCCACTTT.

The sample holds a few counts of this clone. The CDR3 sequence: CASSRSFTPNYGYTF. The DNA for the CDR3 is TGTGCCAGCAGCCGGTCGTTCACGCCGAACTATGGCTACACCTTC. V usage is TRBV5-6 and J usage is TRBJ1-2; D is unresolved. The CDR3 sequence is 15 residues long. Between the trimmed V and J ends, which lost 4 bases and 2 bases, there was a span of 15 bases. CDR1 and CDR2 (germline): SGHDT, YYEEEE.

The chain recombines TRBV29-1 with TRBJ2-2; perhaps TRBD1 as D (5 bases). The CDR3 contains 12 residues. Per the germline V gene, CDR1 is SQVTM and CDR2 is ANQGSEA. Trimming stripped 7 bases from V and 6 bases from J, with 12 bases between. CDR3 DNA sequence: TGCAGCGCCGGACCAGGGCCCGGGGAGCTGTTTTTT. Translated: CSAGPGPGELFF.

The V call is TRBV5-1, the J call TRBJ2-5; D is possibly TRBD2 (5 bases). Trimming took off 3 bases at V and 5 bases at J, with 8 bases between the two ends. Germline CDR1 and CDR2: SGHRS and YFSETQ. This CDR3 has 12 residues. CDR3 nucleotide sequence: TGCGCCAGCAGCTCTTCGGGGGAGACCCAGTACTTC. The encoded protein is CASSSSGETQYF.

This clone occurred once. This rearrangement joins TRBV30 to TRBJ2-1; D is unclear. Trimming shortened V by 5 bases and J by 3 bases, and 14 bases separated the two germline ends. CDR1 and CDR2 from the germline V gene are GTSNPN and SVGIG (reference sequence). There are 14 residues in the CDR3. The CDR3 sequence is CAWEQAAIYNEQFF. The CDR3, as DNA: TGTGCCTGGGAGCAGGCTGCCATCTACAATGAGCAGTTCTTC.

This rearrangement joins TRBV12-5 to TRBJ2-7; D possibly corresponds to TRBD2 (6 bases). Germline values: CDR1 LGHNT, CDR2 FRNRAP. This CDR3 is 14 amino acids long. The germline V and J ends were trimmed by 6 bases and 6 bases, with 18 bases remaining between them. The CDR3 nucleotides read TGTGCTAGTGGGGCGGGACTCCGTTCTACCGAGCAGTACTTC. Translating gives CASGAGLRSTEQYF.